This record covers a single T cell receptor (beta chain). Enrolment of Seattle patients took place during active infection, and they were followed longitudinally. The sample comes from a study of blood T cell repertoires in COVID-19. Whole-study context: Samples came from the United States, Italy and Spain, spanning acute and convalescent COVID-19. Sources were T cells, B-cell-depleted T cells, or PBMCs; the material itself was cDNA or gDNA.

Germline V gene sequence: CDR1 SGHRS, CDR2 YFSETQ. CDR3 length: 13 amino acids. J gave up 5 bases and V 7 bases, and 7 bases lay outside the gene matches. The authors' processing: Nucleated cell counts were estimated from reference gene primer amplification. The table came from immunoSEQ multiplex PCR; TCRdb's copy has only in-frame clones and leaves some out. V and J calls and clone size follow that table, whereas D and trimming were derived from the DNA. The data show under 250,000 clones, with around 90% seen just once and 0.65% to 0.85% held by the top ten. The V and J genes are TRBV5-1 and TRBJ2-7; 9 bases line up with TRBD1. The sequence derives from a man in his fifties or sixties with COVID-19, enrolled during active disease. The sample was peripheral blood. Here the CDR3 DNA reads TGCGCCAGCTCTGGACAGGGGATCAACGAGCAGTACTTC. It encodes CASSGQGINEQYF. The full variable domain, completed using reference TRBV5-1 and TRBJ2-7, is KAGVTQTPRYLIKTRGQQVTLSCSPISGHRSVSWYQQTPGQGLQFLFEYFSETQRNKGNFPGRFSGRQFSNSRSEMNVSTLELGDSALYLCASSGQGINEQYFGPGTRLTVT.